This entry describes one T cell receptor beta chain. Antigen: not known. TCR beta cDNA libraries included unique molecular identifiers. T cells numbering roughly 0.9 to 10 million yielded cDNA molecules that totaled some 500,000. TCRdb ran MiXCR on the PCR reads and lists one entry per CDR3 protein. The table has 750,000 to 950,000 distinct CDR3 sequences, 53% seen once. CDR3 length equals 17 residues. V lost 4 bases, J lost 8 bases, and 16 bases stayed unmatched. The V gene's germline CDR1 is LGHDT and CDR2 YNNKEL (reference sequence). The data are from a study of post-analysis software for immune sequencing data. Overall study results and limits: Controls had lower frequencies than patients of four or five TRBV segments, which included TRBV5-6, TRBV5-1 and TRBV20-1. The authors found that F measure strongly co-clustered same-batch samples. Significantly decreased normalized Chao1 diversity was recorded for multiple sclerosis patients relative to controls.

The sequenced sample consisted of blood. The TCR originated in a girl under 18 with multiple sclerosis. The genes are TRBV3-1 and TRBJ2-1; 8 bases are a match to TRBD2. Here the CDR3 reads CASSRRLNGGALDEQFF. In nucleotides, the CDR3 is TGTGCCAGCAGCCGAAGGTTAAACGGGGGGGCCCTAGATGAGCAGTTCTTC.